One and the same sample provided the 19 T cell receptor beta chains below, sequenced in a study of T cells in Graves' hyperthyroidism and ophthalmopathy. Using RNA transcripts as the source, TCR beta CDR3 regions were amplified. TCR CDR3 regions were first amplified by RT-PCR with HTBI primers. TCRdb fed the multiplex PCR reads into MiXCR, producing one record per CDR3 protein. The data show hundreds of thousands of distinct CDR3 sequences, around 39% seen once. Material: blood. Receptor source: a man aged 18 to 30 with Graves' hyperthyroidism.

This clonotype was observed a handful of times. CDR3 loop: CSALGRWKETQYF. CDR3 bases: TGCAGTGCTCTCGGACGGTGGAAAGAGACCCAGTACTTC. This chain links TRBV20-1 with TRBJ2-5; unclear D gene. In germline, CDR1 is DFQATT, CDR2 SNEGSKA (reference sequence). The CDR3 runs to 13 residues. Trimming removed 5 bases at V and 3 bases at J, with 13 bases between.

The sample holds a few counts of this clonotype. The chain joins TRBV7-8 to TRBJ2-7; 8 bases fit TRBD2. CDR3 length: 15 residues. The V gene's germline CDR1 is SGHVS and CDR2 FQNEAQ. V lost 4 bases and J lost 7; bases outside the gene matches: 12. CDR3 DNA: TGTGCCAGCAGCTCCCTGGGCGCCGGCGGGGGGGAGCAGTACTTC. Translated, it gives CASSSLGAGGGEQYF.

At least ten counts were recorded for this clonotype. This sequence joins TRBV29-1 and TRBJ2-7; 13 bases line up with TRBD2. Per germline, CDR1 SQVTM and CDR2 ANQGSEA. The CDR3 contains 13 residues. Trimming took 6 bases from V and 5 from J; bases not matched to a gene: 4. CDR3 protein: CSVGTSGMNEQYF. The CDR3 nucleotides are TGCAGCGTCGGGACTAGCGGGATGAACGAGCAGTACTTC.

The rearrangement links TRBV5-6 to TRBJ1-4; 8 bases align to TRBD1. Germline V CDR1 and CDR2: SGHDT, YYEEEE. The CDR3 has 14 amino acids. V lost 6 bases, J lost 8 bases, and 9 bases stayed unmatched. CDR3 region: CASTVDREREKLFF. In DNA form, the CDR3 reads TGTGCCAGCACCGTGGACAGGGAGAGAGAAAAACTGTTTTTT. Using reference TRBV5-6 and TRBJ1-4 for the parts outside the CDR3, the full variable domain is DAGVTQSPTHLIKTRGQQVTLRCSPKSGHDTVSWYQQALGQGPQFIFQYYEEEERQRGNFPDRFSGHQFPNYSSELNVNALLLGDSALYLCASTVDREREKLFFGSGTQLSVL.

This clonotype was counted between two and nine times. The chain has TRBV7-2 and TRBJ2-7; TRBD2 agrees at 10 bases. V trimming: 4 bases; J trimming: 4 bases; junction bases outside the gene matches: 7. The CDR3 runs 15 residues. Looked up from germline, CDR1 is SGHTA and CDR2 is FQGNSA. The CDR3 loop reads CASSSSGGVLYEQYF. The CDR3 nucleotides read TGTGCCAGCAGCTCTAGCGGGGGAGTTCTATACGAGCAGTACTTC.

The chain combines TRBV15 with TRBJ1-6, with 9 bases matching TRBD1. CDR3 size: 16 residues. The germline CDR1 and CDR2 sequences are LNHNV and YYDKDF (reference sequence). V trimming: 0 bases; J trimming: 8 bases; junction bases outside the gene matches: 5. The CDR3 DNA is TGTGCCACCAGCAGAGAGGGACAGGGTAGTCATTCACCCCTCCACTTT. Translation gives CATSREGQGSHSPLHF.

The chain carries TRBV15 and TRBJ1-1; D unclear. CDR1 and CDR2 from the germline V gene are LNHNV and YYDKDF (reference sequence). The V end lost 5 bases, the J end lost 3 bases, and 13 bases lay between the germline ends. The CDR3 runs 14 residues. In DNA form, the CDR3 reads TGTGCCACCAGCGAGGTGGGAGGCTACACTGAAGCTTTCTTT. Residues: CATSEVGGYTEAFF.

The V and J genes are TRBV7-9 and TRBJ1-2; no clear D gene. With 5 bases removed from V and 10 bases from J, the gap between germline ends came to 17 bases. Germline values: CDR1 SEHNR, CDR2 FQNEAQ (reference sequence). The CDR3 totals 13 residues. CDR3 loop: CASSVPVGDTYTF. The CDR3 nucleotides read TGTGCCAGCAGCGTCCCGGTTGGGGATACCTACACCTTC.

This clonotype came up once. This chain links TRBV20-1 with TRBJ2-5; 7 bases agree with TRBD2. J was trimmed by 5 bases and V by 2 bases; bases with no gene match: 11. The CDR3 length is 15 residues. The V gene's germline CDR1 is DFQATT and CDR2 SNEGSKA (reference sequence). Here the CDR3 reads CSARSHFAGEETQYF. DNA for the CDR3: TGCAGTGCTAGATCTCATTTCGCGGGAGAGGAGACCCAGTACTTC.

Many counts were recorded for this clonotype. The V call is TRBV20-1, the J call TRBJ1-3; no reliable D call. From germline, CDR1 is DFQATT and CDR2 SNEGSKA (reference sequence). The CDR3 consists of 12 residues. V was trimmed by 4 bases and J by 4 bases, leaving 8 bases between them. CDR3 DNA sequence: TGCAGTGCTACGTTAGCCGGAAACACCATATATTTT. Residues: CSATLAGNTIYF.

CDR3 coding DNA: TGTGCCAGCAGCCAAGAGCGGGTAGAGGCTAGCACCGGGGAGCTGTTTTTT. Its translation is CASSQERVEASTGELFF. V and J are TRBV4-2 and TRBJ2-2; tentative D call: TRBD2 (5 bases). The V gene lost 0 bases and the J gene lost 4 bases, with 15 bases spanning the gap. The CDR3 has 17 amino acids. Germline CDR1 LGHNA, CDR2 YNFKEQ.

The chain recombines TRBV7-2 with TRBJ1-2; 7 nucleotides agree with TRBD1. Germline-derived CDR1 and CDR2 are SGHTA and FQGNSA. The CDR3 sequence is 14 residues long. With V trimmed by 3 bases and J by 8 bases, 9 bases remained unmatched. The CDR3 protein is CASSLVQGNWGYTF. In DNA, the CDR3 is TGTGCCAGCAGCTTGGTACAGGGGAATTGGGGCTACACCTTC.

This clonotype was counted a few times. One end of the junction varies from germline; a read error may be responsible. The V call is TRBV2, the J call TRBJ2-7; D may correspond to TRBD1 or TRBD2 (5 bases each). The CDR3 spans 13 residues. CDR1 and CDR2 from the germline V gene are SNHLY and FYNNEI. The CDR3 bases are TGTGCCAGCAGTTTCCGGTCCGGGACGAGCCAGAACTTC. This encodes CASSFRSGTSQNF.

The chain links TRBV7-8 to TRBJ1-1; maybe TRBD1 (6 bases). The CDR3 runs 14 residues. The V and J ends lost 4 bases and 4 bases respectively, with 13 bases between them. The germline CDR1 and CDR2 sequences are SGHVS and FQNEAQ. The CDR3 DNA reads TGTGCCAGCAGCTCCAAGAGGGGGGGCACTGAAGCTTTCTTT. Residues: CASSSKRGGTEAFF.

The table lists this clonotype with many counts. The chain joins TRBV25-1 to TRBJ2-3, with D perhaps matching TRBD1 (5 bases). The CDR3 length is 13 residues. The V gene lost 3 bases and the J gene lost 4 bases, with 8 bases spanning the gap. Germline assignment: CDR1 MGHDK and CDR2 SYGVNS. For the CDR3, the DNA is TGTGCCAGCAGTGACGGCAGGGCAGATACGCAGTATTTT. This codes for CASSDGRADTQYF.

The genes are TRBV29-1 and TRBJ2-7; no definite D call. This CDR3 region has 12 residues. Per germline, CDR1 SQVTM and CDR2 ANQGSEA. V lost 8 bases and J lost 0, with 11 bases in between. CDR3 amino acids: CSSDASSYEQYF. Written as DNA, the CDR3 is TGCAGCTCGGACGCTAGCTCCTACGAGCAGTACTTC.

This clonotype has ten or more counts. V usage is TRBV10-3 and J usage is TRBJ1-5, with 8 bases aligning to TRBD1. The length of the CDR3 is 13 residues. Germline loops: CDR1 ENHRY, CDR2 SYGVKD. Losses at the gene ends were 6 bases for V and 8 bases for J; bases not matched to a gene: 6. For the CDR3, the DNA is TGTGCCATCAGCCAGGGGGCGAGGGAGCCCCAGCATTTT. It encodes CAISQGAREPQHF.

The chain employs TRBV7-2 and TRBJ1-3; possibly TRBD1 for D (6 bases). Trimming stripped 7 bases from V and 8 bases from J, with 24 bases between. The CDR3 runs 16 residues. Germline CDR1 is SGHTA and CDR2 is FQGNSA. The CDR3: CASTPGGRDYGYTIYF. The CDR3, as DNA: TGTGCCAGCACCCCGGGGGGCAGGGACTATGGCTACACCATATATTTT. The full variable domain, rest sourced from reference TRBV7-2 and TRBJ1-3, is GAGVSQSPSNKVTEKGKDVELRCDPISGHTALYWYRQSLGQGLEFLIYFQGNSAPDKSGLPSDRFSAERTGGSVSTLTIQRTQQEDSAVYLCASTPGGRDYGYTIYFGEGSWLTVV.

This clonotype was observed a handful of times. The CDR3 region has the DNA TGTGCCAGCAGCCTACAGGGGGCGAGTCTTCAGCCCCAGCATTTT. It encodes CASSLQGASLQPQHF. The chain recombines TRBV7-2 with TRBJ1-5; the match to TRBD1 covers 9 bases. This CDR3 comprises 15 residues. Germline lookup yields CDR1 SGHTA and CDR2 FQGNSA. V was pared by 5 bases and J by 6 bases, with 8 bases of the junction left unmatched.